The source of this T cell receptor beta chain is a study of neoadjuvant anti-PD-1 for oral cavity cancer. As for the study in general: Before surgery, most patients got three to four biweekly 3 mg/kg nivolumab doses. Patients without progression got a fourth dose around day 43. Whole-study results and caveats: Post-nivolumab, blood T cell clonality was significantly elevated in non-responders. Higher pretreatment Treg/Th17 ratios tracked higher pretreatment blood clonality.

Regarding this clone: Its antigen is currently unknown.

Sequenced by immunoSEQ multiplex PCR; TCRdb stores in-frame clones only, minus some. The table lists 15,000 to 20,000 clones, about 59% of them singletons, with 2% to 3% in the top ten. The germline CDR1 and CDR2 sequences are ENHRY and SYGVKD. V was clipped by 7 bases and J by 8 bases, with 18 bases between them. The CDR3 is made up of 14 amino acids. The source is a person between 40 and 85 years old with oral cavity squamous cell carcinoma. The source was PBMCs, collected before nivolumab (anti-PD-1) treatment. V gene TRBV10-3 combines with J gene TRBJ2-1; no firm D call. Here the CDR3 reads CAIKGSTLHDEQFF. The CDR3 DNA is TGTGCCATCAAAGGATCCACCTTACATGATGAGCAGTTCTTC.